This T cell receptor beta chain was captured in a study of blood T cell repertoires in COVID-19. For the study at large: Material from acute and convalescent COVID-19 was sourced from the United States, Italy and Spain. From T cells, B-cell-depleted T cells, or PBMCs came the material, which was cDNA or gDNA.

This CDR3 is built from 13 residues. The V and J ends lost 6 bases and 1 base respectively, with 9 bases between them. The germline V gene has CDR1 KGHSH and CDR2 LQKENI. The study recruited people aged about 18 to 89 years across more than 20 US areas. Libraries were prepared by immunoSEQ multiplex PCR; TCRdb keeps only in-frame clonotypes and omits some of them. The profile shows a few hundred thousand clones, around 91% of them singletons. This rearrangement joins TRBV18 to TRBJ1-1; unclear D gene. This receptor was taken from a young woman with acute COVID-19. The material sequenced was PBMCs or T cells enriched from blood (not recorded which). CDR3 coding DNA: TGTGCCAGCTCTACCAGTGCGAACACTGAAGCTTTCTTT. Amino acids: CASSTSANTEAFF.